A selection of T cell receptor beta chains follows, all from one sample in a study of blood T cell repertoires in COVID-19. Using immunoSEQ multiplex PCR, the repertoire was profiled, and TCRdb retains in-frame clones only, with some absent. The repertoire holds about 120,000 clones, with roughly 80% as singletons. Material for sequencing was peripheral blood. Receptors were obtained from a man between 65 and 80 years old with acute or convalescent COVID-19. Both conserved end residues are part of each CDR3. A D gene is named only where the DNA matches it firmly. Size is omitted from some rows. Given values are once, few, many or a class for expanded clones.

j_gene	abundance	v_gene	len	d_gene	CDR3nt	CDR3aa
TRBJ1-2	few	TRBV3-1/TRBV3-2	12	TRBD1	TGTGCCAGCAGCGAAGACAGGGTGGGCTACACCTTC	CASSEDRVGYTF
TRBJ1-5	few	TRBV6-4	14	TRBD1	TGTGCCAGCAGCTCGACAGGGGCGAATCAGCCCCAGCATTTT	CASSSTGANQPQHF
TRBJ2-5	.	TRBV12-3/TRBV12-4	13	.	TGTGCCAGCAGTATAAATTTCGGGGAGACCCAGTACTTC	CASSINFGETQYF
TRBJ2-3	.	TRBV3-1/TRBV3-2	17	.	TGTGCCAGCAGCCAAGAGACTGACAGAATCCACACAGATACGCAGTATTTT	CASSQETDRIHTDTQYF
TRBJ2-4	.	TRBV12-3/TRBV12-4	13	.	TGTGCCAGCAGTGCGGGACAGACGAACATTCAGTACTTC	CASSAGQTNIQYF
TRBJ1-4	once	TRBV6-5	13	.	TGTGCCAGCACCCCAGGGATGGGTGAAAAACTGTTTTTT	CASTPGMGEKLFF
TRBJ1-3	few	TRBV19	15	.	TGTGCCAGTAGTATGGCAGGTCGAACTGGAAACACCATATATTTT	CASSMAGRTGNTIYF
TRBJ2-7	.	TRBV7-2	16	TRBD1	TGTGCCAGCAGCTTAGTAGGGACAGGGGGCAGGTACGAGCAGTACTTC	CASSLVGTGGRYEQYF
TRBJ2-7	.	TRBV6-5	13	TRBD1	TGTGCCAGCAGTTATGACAGGGGATACGAGCAGTACTTC	CASSYDRGYEQYF
TRBJ2-5	.	TRBV19	15	TRBD1	TGTGCCAGTTCCTGGACAGGGCCAACCCAAGAGACCCAGTACTTC	CASSWTGPTQETQYF
TRBJ2-7	.	TRBV28	15	TRBD2	TGTGCCTCGGCGGGGGCAAACGGGGGGGCCCACGAGCAGTACTTC	CASAGANGGAHEQYF
TRBJ1-2	.	TRBV2	14	TRBD1	TGTGCCAGCAGTGCCGCGGACAGGGTGGGTGGCTACACCTTC	CASSAADRVGGYTF
TRBJ2-3	.	TRBV2	15	TRBD2	TGTGCCAGCACAAAGCTGGGGACTAGCGTGCCTACGCAGTATTTT	CASTKLGTSVPTQYF
TRBJ1-1	.	TRBV10-3	17	TRBD1	TGTGCCATCAGTGAGTCGGCAGGGGGCTTTCGAATACCTGAAGCTTTCTTT	CAISESAGGFRIPEAFF
TRBJ2-7	.	TRBV29-1	12	.	TGCAGCGTTGGTCACAGGGGGGGCGAGCAGTACTTC	CSVGHRGGEQYF
TRBJ2-2	.	TRBV10-3	14	TRBD1	TGTGCCATCAGTACAGGGGTCGTCACCGGGGAGCTGTTTTTT	CAISTGVVTGELFF
TRBJ2-2	.	TRBV9	16	TRBD1	TGTGCCAGCAGCGCGGAACGACAGGGGAACACCGGGGAGCTGTTTTTT	CASSAERQGNTGELFF
TRBJ2-6	few	TRBV27	18	TRBD1	TGTGCCAGCAGTTCGACGGCAGGGGGCTTCTCTGGGGCCAACGTCCTGACTTTC	CASSSTAGGFSGANVLTF
TRBJ2-7	.	TRBV5-5	16	.	TGTGCCAGCAGGCTTGGCCCCGTTCACAGGATATTCGAGCAGTACTTC	CASRLGPVHRIFEQYF
TRBJ1-6	.	TRBV7-9	12	.	TGTGCCAGCAGCTTAAACTATTCACCCCTCCACTTT	CASSLNYSPLHF
TRBJ2-7	.	TRBV30	14	.	TGTGCCTGGAGTGTACGAAGCCGCCCTGGCGAGCAGTACTTC	CAWSVRSRPGEQYF
TRBJ2-1	.	TRBV18	15	TRBD1	TGTGCCAGCTCACCACCGACAGGGCCATACAATGAGCAGTTCTTC	CASSPPTGPYNEQFF
TRBJ2-3	.	TRBV29-1	13	.	TGCAGCGTTGAAGATCCCCTCACAGATACGCAGTATTTT	CSVEDPLTDTQYF
TRBJ2-3	.	TRBV5-1	16	TRBD2	TGCGCCAGCAGCTTGGGAGGACTAGGGGCAACAGATACGCAGTATTTT	CASSLGGLGATDTQYF
TRBJ2-6	.	TRBV3-1/TRBV3-2	15	.	TGTGCCAGCAGCCAACCCGGGGCTGGGGCCAACGTCCTGACTTTC	CASSQPGAGANVLTF
TRBJ1-6	.	TRBV6-5	15	.	TGTGCCAGCAGTTACTCGGTGAGGTCGGATTCACCCCTCCACTTT	CASSYSVRSDSPLHF
TRBJ1-5	.	TRBV9	15	.	TGTGCCAGCAGCGCAACCGGCAGGGGAGGGCAGCCCCAGCATTTT	CASSATGRGGQPQHF
TRBJ2-7	.	TRBV19	15	.	TGTGCCAGTAGTAACCGGGACAAGAGCTCCTACGAGCAGTACTTC	CASSNRDKSSYEQYF
TRBJ1-5	.	TRBV28	14	.	TGTGCCAGCAGACCAGGGACAATTAATCAGCCCCAGCATTTT	CASRPGTINQPQHF
TRBJ2-7	.	TRBV7-9	13	.	TGTGCCAGCAGCCGAGGGACTTCCTACGAGCAGTACTTC	CASSRGTSYEQYF
TRBJ1-4	.	TRBV6-5	14	.	TGTGCCAGCAGGATACATTCAGGCAATGAAAAACTGTTTTTT	CASRIHSGNEKLFF
TRBJ2-1	.	TRBV5-8	15	TRBD1	TGTGCCAGCAGCTCACTACACGACAGGGACAATGAGCAGTTCTTC	CASSSLHDRDNEQFF
TRBJ2-7	.	TRBV15	14	.	TGTGCCACCAGCAGAGACAGAAGTCTTTACGAGCAGTACTTC	CATSRDRSLYEQYF
TRBJ1-1	.	TRBV10-3	13	.	TGTGCCATCAACGACAGATTGAACACTGAAGCTTTCTTT	CAINDRLNTEAFF
TRBJ1-5	.	TRBV12-5	14	TRBD1	TGTGCTAGTGCCCTTCAGGGGGGCAATCAGCCCCAGCATTTT	CASALQGGNQPQHF
TRBJ1-1	once	TRBV30	15	.	TGTGCCTGGAGCGCCCTCGGGAGGAGTGGGACTGAAGCTTTCTTT	CAWSALGRSGTEAFF
TRBJ2-3	.	TRBV19	15	TRBD2	TGTGCCAGTAGTATGGGGCGGGGGGGCCCCAATACGCAGTATTTT	CASSMGRGGPNTQYF
TRBJ2-3	.	TRBV4-1	14	TRBD1	TGCGCCAGCTCCCGGGACAGGGGGCTAGATACGCAGTATTTT	CASSRDRGLDTQYF
TRBJ1-1	once	TRBV10-3	17	TRBD1	TGTGCCATCAGTGAGTACGTTGCGACAGGGATGAACACTGAAGCTTTCTTT	CAISEYVATGMNTEAFF
TRBJ2-3	.	TRBV7-2	13	.	TGTGCCAGCAGCTTGGGGCCCTTGGATACGCAGTATTTT	CASSLGPLDTQYF
TRBJ1-6	.	TRBV27	15	.	TGTGCCAGCGCCTATAGCGGGCAGGGGAATTCACCCCTCCACTTT	CASAYSGQGNSPLHF
TRBJ1-6	.	TRBV3-1/TRBV3-2	13	.	TGTGCCAGCAGCCCCTCGAGGGATTCACCCCTCCACTTT	CASSPSRDSPLHF
TRBJ1-5	.	TRBV5-5	13	.	TGTGCCAGCAGCTTTTTTATGAATCAGCCCCAGCATTTT	CASSFFMNQPQHF
TRBJ1-3	medium-sized	TRBV9	17	.	TGTGCCAGCAGCGAGTCCCCACCGGGAAGCTCTGGAAACACCATATATTTT	CASSESPPGSSGNTIYF
TRBJ2-1	.	TRBV9	15	TRBD1	TGTGCCAGCAGCGCCGGGACAGTGGGATCGTATGAGCAGTTCTTC	CASSAGTVGSYEQFF
TRBJ2-2	.	TRBV19	14	.	TGTGCCCAAACCGAGAACAGGGAGTGCGGGGAGCTGTTTTTT	CAQTENRECGELFF
TRBJ2-4	.	TRBV28	15	TRBD1	TGTGCCAGCAGTACCACCGGGACAGGGCAAAACATTCAGTACTTC	CASSTTGTGQNIQYF
TRBJ2-1	.	TRBV10-3	14	TRBD2	TGTGCCATCAGTGGGGGACTAGCGGGCAATGAGCAGTTCTTC	CAISGGLAGNEQFF
TRBJ2-1	few	TRBV5-1	14	TRBD2	TGCGCCAGCAGCTTAGGACTAGTAGGCAATGAGCAGTTCTTC	CASSLGLVGNEQFF
TRBJ1-6	.	TRBV27	16	.	TGTGCCAGCAGTTTTGGCGGGGATCTGTATAATTCACCCCTCCACTTT	CASSFGGDLYNSPLHF
TRBJ1-2	.	TRBV13	14	.	TGTGCCAGCAGGCGGGGGGGAACTAACTATGGCTACACCTTC	CASRRGGTNYGYTF
TRBJ2-5	.	TRBV7-9	17	TRBD1	TGTGCCAGCAGCGCGGTCCGGGACAGGGGATTAGGAGAGACCCAGTACTTC	CASSAVRDRGLGETQYF